The present T cell receptor beta chain was sequenced within a study of T cells after yellow fever vaccination. This CDR3 has 16 residues. The germline V and J ends were trimmed by 3 bases and 6 bases, with 18 bases remaining between them. In germline, CDR1 is MGHRA, CDR2 YSYEKL. Making TCR cDNA involved 5'RACE template switching, which added UMIs and a universal primer site. TCRdb reprocessed the 5' RACE reads with MiXCR, giving one entry per CDR3 protein. The table shows about 350,000 distinct CDR3 sequences, with 7% to 10% occurring only once. Sequencing used PBMCs, obtained 35 to 50 days after the first yellow fever vaccination. The source of this sequence is a man between 18 and 29 years old who received the YFV17D yellow fever vaccine. V usage is TRBV4-1 and J usage is TRBJ1-5; D remains ambiguous. The CDR3 loop is CASSHSRREGGQPQHF. The DNA for the CDR3 is TGCGCCAGCAGCCACAGCCGGAGGGAAGGAGGTCAGCCCCAGCATTTT.